The source of this T cell receptor (beta chain) is a study of cytomegalovirus exposure and HLA in healthy donors. Study outcomes and limitations: Most CMV-associated TCR beta chains appeared HLA-restricted in a later analysis. The number of N-insertions in an Asian-associated ancestry cluster was reportedly below the 666-donor mean in a later analysis. Productive rates of about 87% or about 30% were seen for most TCR beta V segments in an earlier analysis.

As concerns this clone: Its antigen remains unidentified.

The PCR employed 60 Vbeta primers together with 13 Jbeta primers. The method was immunoSEQ multiplex PCR; TCRdb's version includes in-frame clones alone and lacks a portion of them. The sample holds 160,000 or so clones, around 84% seen once. This CDR3 comprises 15 residues. Losses at the gene ends were 5 bases for V and 4 bases for J; bases not matched to a gene: 7. Germline lookup yields CDR1 SGHTA and CDR2 FQGNSA. Input material: PBMCs. This TCR was sampled from a middle-aged woman in good health and CMV-seronegative. V usage is TRBV7-2 and J usage is TRBJ1-4; 7 bases are shared with TRBD1. The CDR3 protein is CASSRHGTDNEKLFF. The DNA of the CDR3 is TGTGCCAGCAGCCGCCATGGGACAGATAATGAAAAACTGTTTTTT.